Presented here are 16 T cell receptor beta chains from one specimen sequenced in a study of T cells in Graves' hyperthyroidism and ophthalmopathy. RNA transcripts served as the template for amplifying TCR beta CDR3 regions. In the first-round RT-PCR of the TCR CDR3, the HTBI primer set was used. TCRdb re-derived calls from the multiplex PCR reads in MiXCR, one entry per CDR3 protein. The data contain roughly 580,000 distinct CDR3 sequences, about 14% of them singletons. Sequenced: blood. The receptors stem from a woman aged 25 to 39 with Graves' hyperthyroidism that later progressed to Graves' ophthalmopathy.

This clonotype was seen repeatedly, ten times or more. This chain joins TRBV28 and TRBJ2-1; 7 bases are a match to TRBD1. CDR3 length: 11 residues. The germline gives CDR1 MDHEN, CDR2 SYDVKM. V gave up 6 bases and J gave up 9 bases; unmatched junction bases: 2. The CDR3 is CASRTGLEQFF. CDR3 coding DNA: TGTGCCAGCAGGACAGGGCTTGAGCAGTTCTTC.

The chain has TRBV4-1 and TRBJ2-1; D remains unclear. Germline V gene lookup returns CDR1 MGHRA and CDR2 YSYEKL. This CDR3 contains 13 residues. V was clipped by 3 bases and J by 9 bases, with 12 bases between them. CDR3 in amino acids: CASSQLSSGEQFF. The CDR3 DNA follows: TGCGCCAGCAGCCAGCTGAGTTCTGGTGAGCAGTTCTTC.

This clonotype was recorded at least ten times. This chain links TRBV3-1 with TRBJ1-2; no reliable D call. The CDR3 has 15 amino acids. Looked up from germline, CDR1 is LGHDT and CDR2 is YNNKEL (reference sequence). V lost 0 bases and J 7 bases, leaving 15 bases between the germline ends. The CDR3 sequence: CASSQDSIVFGGYTF. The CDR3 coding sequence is TGTGCCAGCAGCCAAGATTCCATCGTGTTCGGTGGCTACACCTTC. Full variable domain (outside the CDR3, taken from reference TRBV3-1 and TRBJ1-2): DTAVSQTPKYLVTQMGNDKSIKCEQNLGHDTMYWYKQDSKKFLKIMFSYNNKELIINETVPNRFSPKSPDKAHLNLHINSLELGDSAVYFCASSQDSIVFGGYTFGSGTRLTVV.

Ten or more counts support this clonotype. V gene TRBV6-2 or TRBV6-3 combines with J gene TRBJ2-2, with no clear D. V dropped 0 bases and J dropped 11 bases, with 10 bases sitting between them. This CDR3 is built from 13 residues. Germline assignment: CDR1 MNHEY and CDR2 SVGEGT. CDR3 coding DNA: TGTGCCAGCAGTTACTCAAGGGAAGGAGAGCTGTTTTTT. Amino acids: CASSYSREGELFF.

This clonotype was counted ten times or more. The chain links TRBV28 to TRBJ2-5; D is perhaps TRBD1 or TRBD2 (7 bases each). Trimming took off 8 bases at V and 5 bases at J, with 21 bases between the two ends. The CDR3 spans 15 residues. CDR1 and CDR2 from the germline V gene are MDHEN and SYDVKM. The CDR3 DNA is TGTGCCAGCGAGCGGGGACCAGGGGGGTGGGAGACCCAGTACTTC. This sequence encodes CASERGPGGWETQYF.

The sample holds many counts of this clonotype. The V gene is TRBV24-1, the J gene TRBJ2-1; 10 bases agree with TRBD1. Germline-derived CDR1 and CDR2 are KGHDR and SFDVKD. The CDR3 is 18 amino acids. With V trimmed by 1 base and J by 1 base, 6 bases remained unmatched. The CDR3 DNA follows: TGTGCCACCAGTGATTTAGGTGGGGGACAGGGGTCCTACAATGAGCAGTTCTTC. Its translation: CATSDLGGGQGSYNEQFF.

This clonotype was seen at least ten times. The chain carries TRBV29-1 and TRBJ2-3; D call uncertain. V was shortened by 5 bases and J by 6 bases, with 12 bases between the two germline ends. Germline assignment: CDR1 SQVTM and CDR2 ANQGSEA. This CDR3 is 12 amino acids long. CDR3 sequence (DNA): TGCAGCGTTAGAATGGAGTCGGATACGCAGTATTTT. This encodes CSVRMESDTQYF.

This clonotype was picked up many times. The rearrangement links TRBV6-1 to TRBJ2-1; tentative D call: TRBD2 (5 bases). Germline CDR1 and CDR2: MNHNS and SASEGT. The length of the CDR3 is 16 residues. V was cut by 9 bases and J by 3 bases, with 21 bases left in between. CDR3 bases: TGTGCCAGTCGACCGCGGACCGGAGGTATCTACAATGAGCAGTTCTTC. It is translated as CASRPRTGGIYNEQFF.

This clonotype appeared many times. Here the CDR3 DNA reads TGTGCCAGCAGCTTCCCAAGAGGGAGAGCTGAAGAGACCCAGTACTTC. Protein sequence: CASSFPRGRAEETQYF. The chain combines TRBV7-9 with TRBJ2-5; tentatively, D is TRBD2 (5 bases). V was clipped by 3 bases and J by 3 bases, with 17 bases between them. The germline V gene has CDR1 SEHNR and CDR2 FQNEAQ (reference sequence). This CDR3 contains 16 residues.

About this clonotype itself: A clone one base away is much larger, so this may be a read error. The CDR3 protein is CSATTGAVQETQYF. For the CDR3, the DNA is TGCAGTGCGACCACCGGGGCAGTTCAAGAGACCCAGTACTTC. V gene TRBV20-1 combines with J gene TRBJ2-5; the D gene could be TRBD1 or TRBD2 (5 bases each). The V end lost 6 bases, the J end lost 2 bases, and 16 bases lay between the germline ends. The germline gives CDR1 DFQATT, CDR2 SNEGSKA (reference sequence). This CDR3 is built from 14 residues.

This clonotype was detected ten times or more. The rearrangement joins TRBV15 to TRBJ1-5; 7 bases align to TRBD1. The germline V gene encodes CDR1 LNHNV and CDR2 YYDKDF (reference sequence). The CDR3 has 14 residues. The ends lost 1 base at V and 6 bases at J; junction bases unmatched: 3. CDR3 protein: CATSRGQGIQPQHF. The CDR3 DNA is TGTGCCACCAGCAGAGGACAGGGAATTCAGCCCCAGCATTTT.

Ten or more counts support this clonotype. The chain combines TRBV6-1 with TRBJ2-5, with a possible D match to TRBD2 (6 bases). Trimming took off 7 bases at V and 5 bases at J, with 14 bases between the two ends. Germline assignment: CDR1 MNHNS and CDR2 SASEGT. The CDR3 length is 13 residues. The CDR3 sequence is CASIRLEGETQYF. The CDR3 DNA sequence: TGTGCCAGCATAAGGTTGGAGGGGGAGACCCAGTACTTC.

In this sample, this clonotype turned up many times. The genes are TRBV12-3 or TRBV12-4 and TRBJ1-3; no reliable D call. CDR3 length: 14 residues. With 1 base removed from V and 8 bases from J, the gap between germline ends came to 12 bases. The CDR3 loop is CASSLGINSYTIYF. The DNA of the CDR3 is TGTGCCAGCAGTTTAGGGATTAACTCTTACACCATATATTTT.

CDR3 coding DNA: TGTGCCATCAGCCCCGCCAGCGGGCCCTCCTACAATGAGCAGTTCTTC. Protein product: CAISPASGPSYNEQFF. The chain joins TRBV10-3 to TRBJ2-1; TRBD2 is a possible D gene (6 bases). The CDR3 totals 16 residues. With 6 bases removed from V and 0 bases from J, the gap between germline ends came to 15 bases. Germline lookup yields CDR1 ENHRY and CDR2 SYGVKD.

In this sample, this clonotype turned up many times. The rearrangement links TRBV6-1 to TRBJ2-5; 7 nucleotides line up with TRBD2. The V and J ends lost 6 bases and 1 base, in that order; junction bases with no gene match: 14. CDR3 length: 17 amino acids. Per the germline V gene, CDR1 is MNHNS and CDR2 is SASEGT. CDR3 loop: CASSRKLLTSSQETQYF. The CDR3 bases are TGTGCCAGCAGCCGCAAACTCCTGACTAGCAGCCAAGAGACCCAGTACTTC.

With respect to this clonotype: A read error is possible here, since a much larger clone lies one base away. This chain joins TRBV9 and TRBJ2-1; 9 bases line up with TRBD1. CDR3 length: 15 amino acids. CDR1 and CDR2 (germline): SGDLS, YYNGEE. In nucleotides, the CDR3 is TGTGCCAGCAGCGCAGAACAGGGGGCTCACAATGAGCAGCTCTTC. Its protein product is CASSAEQGAHNEQLF.